This is a list of T cell receptor beta chains from one sample in a study of shared clonotypes between healthy human individuals. Libraries were prepared by immunoSEQ multiplex PCR; TCRdb keeps only in-frame clonotypes and omits some of them. The table lists millions of clones, around 93% of them singletons, with more than 1.5% in the top ten. What was sequenced was naive CD8+ T cells from PBMCs. All receptors derive from a man younger than 35 in good health. Some clones in this sample may be carry-over from other donors' samples. Each CDR3 is given with its conserved first and last residue. A D gene is named only where the DNA matches it firmly. A clone size is listed for some rows: how often the clone was seen (once, few, many), or a class if it is expanded.

size	D	V	J	CDR3	DNA
NA	NA	TRBV6-5	TRBJ2-2	CASSYSQGNTGELFF	TGTGCCAGCAGTTACTCGCAGGGTAACACCGGGGAGCTGTTTTTT
once	TRBD1	TRBV11-2	TRBJ2-5	CASSLVNTGDERTQYF	TGTGCCAGCAGCTTAGTTAACACAGGGGATGAGCGGACCCAGTACTTC
NA	NA	TRBV5-1	TRBJ2-7	CASSSDYEQYF	TGCGCCAGCAGCTCCGACTACGAGCAGTACTTC
few	NA	TRBV30	TRBJ1-1	CAWSVQGNMNTEAFF	TGTGCCTGGAGTGTACAGGGAAATATGAACACTGAAGCTTTCTTT
NA	NA	TRBV11-3	TRBJ2-1	CATQTMRNEQFF	TGTGCCACCCAAACGATGAGGAATGAGCAGTTCTTC
NA	NA	TRBV28	TRBJ1-4	CASSATDINEKLFF	TGTGCCAGCAGCGCGACGGATATTAATGAAAAACTGTTTTTT
NA	NA	TRBV27	TRBJ1-1	CASRSSLTRNTEAFF	TGTGCCAGTCGGTCTTCCCTTACCCGGAACACTGAAGCTTTCTTT
NA	TRBD2	TRBV4-1	TRBJ2-1	CASSQVGGSLNEQFF	TGCGCCAGCAGCCAAGTCGGCGGGAGCCTGAATGAGCAGTTCTTC
NA	NA	TRBV10-1	TRBJ2-3	CASSEGQPFTDTQYF	TGCGCCAGCAGCGAAGGACAGCCCTTCACAGATACGCAGTATTTT
once	NA	TRBV7-9	TRBJ1-2	CASSGARANYGYTF	TGTGCCAGCAGCGGCGCGAGAGCTAACTATGGCTACACCTTC
NA	NA	TRBV2	TRBJ1-1	CASSEDFNVGPEAFF	TGTGCCAGCAGTGAAGATTTCAACGTGGGACCCGAAGCTTTCTTT
NA	NA	TRBV28	TRBJ1-2	CASSYRTYYGYTF	TGTGCCAGCAGTTACAGGACGTACTATGGCTACACCTTC
NA	NA	TRBV4-1	TRBJ2-3	CASSSTRPLSTDTQYF	TGCGCCAGCAGCTCAACACGCCCATTGAGCACAGATACGCAGTATTTT
NA	TRBD1	TRBV7-9	TRBJ1-1	CASREPWTGENTEAFF	TGTGCCAGCAGAGAACCCTGGACAGGAGAGAACACTGAAGCTTTCTTT
NA	NA	TRBV6-5	TRBJ2-1	CASSSGSSYNEQFF	TGTGCCAGCAGCTCAGGGAGCTCCTACAATGAGCAGTTCTTC
NA	NA	TRBV6-5	TRBJ1-5	CASSLGANQPQHF	TGTGCCAGCAGCCTCGGGGCGAATCAGCCCCAGCATTTT
NA	TRBD1	TRBV5-1	TRBJ2-5	CASSLDRGLGETQYF	TGCGCCAGCAGCTTGGACAGGGGGTTGGGAGAGACCCAGTACTTC
NA	NA	TRBV9	TRBJ2-7	CASSVGGAVLGEQYF	TGTGCCAGCAGCGTAGGGGGGGCGGTTTTAGGCGAGCAGTACTTC
NA	NA	TRBV7-9	TRBJ2-1	CASSLTGTARPEQFF	TGTGCCAGCAGCTTAACCGGGACTGCCCGTCCTGAGCAGTTCTTC
NA	NA	TRBV28	TRBJ1-2	CASRGPPSYGYTF	TGTGCCAGCAGGGGACCGCCCTCATATGGCTACACCTTC
NA	TRBD1	TRBV6-5	TRBJ1-3	CASRETGAGNTIYF	TGTGCCAGCAGGGAGACAGGGGCTGGAAACACCATATATTTT
NA	NA	TRBV9	TRBJ2-7	CASSAGVHYEQYF	TGTGCCAGCAGCGCCGGGGTCCACTACGAGCAGTACTTC
NA	TRBD1	TRBV5-6	TRBJ2-5	CASSRPRDREISRETQYF	TGTGCCAGCAGCCGACCCCGGGACAGGGAAATCTCACGGGAGACCCAGTACTTC
NA	NA	TRBV27	TRBJ2-2	CASSLSGTPKELFF	TGTGCCAGCAGTTTATCGGGGACGCCGAAGGAGCTGTTTTTT
NA	NA	TRBV5-1	TRBJ2-1	CASSLGPNEQFF	TGCGCCAGCAGCTTAGGGCCCAATGAGCAGTTCTTC
NA	TRBD2	TRBV10-2	TRBJ2-1	CASWGLAGGPKSDEQFF	TGCGCCAGCTGGGGACTAGCGGGAGGGCCGAAAAGCGATGAGCAGTTCTTC
NA	NA	TRBV27	TRBJ1-1	CASSLGYENTEAFF	TGTGCCAGCAGTTTAGGGTACGAGAACACTGAAGCTTTCTTT
NA	NA	TRBV6-6	TRBJ1-1	CASGYPRENTEAFF	TGTGCCAGCGGTTATCCCAGAGAGAACACTGAAGCTTTCTTT
NA	NA	TRBV27	TRBJ2-2	CASSFQRANANTGELFF	TGTGCCAGCAGTTTTCAGCGGGCCAACGCGAACACCGGGGAGCTGTTTTTT
NA	NA	TRBV7-9	TRBJ2-2	CASSLYDGKGELFF	TGTGCCAGCAGCTTATACGATGGGAAGGGGGAGCTGTTTTTT
NA	NA	TRBV9	TRBJ1-2	CASSETRYGYTF	TGTGCCAGCAGCGAGACTCGTTATGGCTACACCTTC
once	NA	TRBV30	TRBJ2-7	CAWSSILAMNSYEQYF	TGTGCCTGGAGCTCGATCCTAGCGATGAACTCCTACGAGCAGTACTTC
once	NA	TRBV27	TRBJ2-1	CATVRKGGPYNEQFF	TGTGCCACCGTTAGAAAGGGAGGTCCCTACAATGAGCAGTTCTTC
NA	TRBD1	TRBV9	TRBJ2-4	CASSGTGVGKNIQYF	TGTGCCAGCAGCGGGACAGGGGTGGGCAAAAACATTCAGTACTTC
once	NA	TRBV25-1	TRBJ1-1	CASSLTWNRAEAFF	TGTGCCAGCAGCCTTACTTGGAACAGGGCTGAAGCTTTCTTT
NA	TRBD1	TRBV7-6	TRBJ1-1	CASSSNRGMDTEAFF	TGTGCCAGCAGTTCAAACAGGGGGATGGACACTGAAGCTTTCTTT
NA	TRBD2	TRBV11-2	TRBJ2-2	CASSRGVASGTNTGELFF	TGTGCCAGCAGCCGCGGAGTTGCTAGCGGGACGAACACCGGGGAGCTGTTTTTT
once	TRBD1	TRBV28	TRBJ1-1	CASNLPSVDRGKAEAFF	TGTGCCAGCAACTTACCTTCCGTCGACAGGGGGAAGGCTGAAGCTTTCTTT
NA	NA	TRBV4-1	TRBJ2-7	CASSQDEASEQGEQYF	TGCGCCAGCAGCCAAGATGAGGCTAGCGAGCAGGGGGAGCAGTACTTC
NA	NA	TRBV7-9	TRBJ2-3	CASSLYVPAWTDTQYF	TGTGCCAGCAGCTTATACGTCCCGGCGTGGACAGATACGCAGTATTTT
NA	NA	TRBV11-2	TRBJ2-5	CASSLVSRGLRETQYF	TGTGCCAGCAGCCTCGTTTCTCGGGGTTTGAGGGAGACCCAGTACTTC
NA	TRBD1	TRBV30	TRBJ1-2	CAWKTGTGVGYTF	TGTGCCTGGAAGACCGGGACAGGGGTGGGCTACACCTTC
NA	NA	TRBV27	TRBJ1-2	CASSLFGVGDGYTF	TGTGCCAGCAGTTTATTCGGTGTGGGGGATGGCTACACCTTC
NA	TRBD1	TRBV5-6	TRBJ2-2	CASSSVGQAGTGELFF	TGTGCCAGCAGCTCGGTTGGACAGGCGGGCACCGGGGAGCTGTTTTTT
NA	NA	TRBV7-9	TRBJ2-7	CASSLSSFQQYF	TGTGCCAGCAGCTTATCATCATTTCAGCAGTACTTC
NA	NA	TRBV27	TRBJ2-5	CASSLLSGRGTQYF	TGTGCCAGCAGTTTATTGTCGGGAAGGGGGACCCAGTACTTC